This T cell receptor beta chain was captured in a study of blood T cell repertoires in COVID-19. Turning to the study itself: COVID-19 samples collected from the United States, Italy and Spain covered acute and convalescent phases.

The V and J ends lost 1 base and 2 bases, in that order; junction bases with no gene match: 1. The CDR3 spans 15 residues. CDR1 is MGHRA and CDR2 is YSYEKL in the germline V gene. In terms of age and location, participants ranged from about 18 to 89 years and lived in about 25 US areas. Categorization into cohorts depended on clinical history that participants reported. No more than 2 weeks before study entry, exposed participants had met a case of COVID-19. Clones were sequenced by immunoSEQ multiplex PCR, and TCRdb holds only the in-frame ones, with some missing. Of 270,000 or so clones in the sample, approximately 90% were seen once.

This chain joins TRBV4-1 and TRBJ2-5, with 10 bases identical to TRBD2. This receptor was obtained from a man aged 35 to 55 who had been exposed to COVID-19. The sequenced sample was PBMCs or T cells enriched from blood (not recorded which). The DNA for the CDR3 is TGCGCCAGCAGCCAAGGGACTAGCGGTCAAGAGACCCAGTACTTC. This encodes CASSQGTSGQETQYF.